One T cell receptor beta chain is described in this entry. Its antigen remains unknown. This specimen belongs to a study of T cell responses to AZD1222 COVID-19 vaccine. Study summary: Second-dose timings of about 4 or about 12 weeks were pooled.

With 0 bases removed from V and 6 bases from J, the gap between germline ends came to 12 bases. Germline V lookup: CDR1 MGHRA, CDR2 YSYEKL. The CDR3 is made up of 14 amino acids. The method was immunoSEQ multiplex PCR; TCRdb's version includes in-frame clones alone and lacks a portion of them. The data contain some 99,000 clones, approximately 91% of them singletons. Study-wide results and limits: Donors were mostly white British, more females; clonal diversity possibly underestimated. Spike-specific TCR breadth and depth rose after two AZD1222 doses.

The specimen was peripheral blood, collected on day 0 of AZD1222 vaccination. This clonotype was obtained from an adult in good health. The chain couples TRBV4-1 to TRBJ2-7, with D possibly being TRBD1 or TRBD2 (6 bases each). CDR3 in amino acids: CASSQDYRGPEQYF. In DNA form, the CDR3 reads TGCGCCAGCAGCCAAGATTACCGGGGGCCCGAGCAGTACTTC.